Below, one T cell receptor beta chain is given with its context. The data originate from a study of control samples from healthy donors and cancer patients. Profiling relied on immunoSEQ multiplex PCR, and the TCRdb table lists in-frame clones only, not all of them. The table shows 150,000 or so clones, with roughly 94% occurring only once. CDR1 is SGHRS and CDR2 is YFSETQ in the germline V gene. Trimming shortened V by 1 base and J by 10 bases, and 12 bases separated the two germline ends. The CDR3 is 13 amino acids. The origin of this receptor is a man aged 55 to 70 with colorectal cancer. What was sequenced was PBMCs. The chain has TRBV5-1 and TRBJ2-1; D gene unclear. CDR3 residues: CASSLRLDGEQFF. CDR3 coding DNA: TGCGCCAGCAGCTTGCGGCTAGACGGCGAGCAGTTCTTC. Full variable domain (outside the CDR3, taken from reference TRBV5-1 and TRBJ2-1): KAGVTQTPRYLIKTRGQQVTLSCSPISGHRSVSWYQQTPGQGLQFLFEYFSETQRNKGNFPGRFSGRQFSNSRSEMNVSTLELGDSALYLCASSLRLDGEQFFGPGTRLTVL.